The 4 T cell receptor beta chains listed next were all sequenced from one sample in a study of Graves' ophthalmopathy and Graves' hyperthyroidism. Transcripts of RNA were the source for amplifying TCR beta CDR3 regions. Scientists carried out first-round RT-PCR using HTBI primers and then a second-round multiplex PCR. MiXCR, applied by TCRdb to the multiplex PCR reads, yields one record per CDR3 protein. There are roughly 610,000 distinct CDR3 sequences in the sample; over 20% occur only once, and around 6.9% lies in the top ten. Material for sequencing was peripheral blood. These receptors all come from a woman younger than 30 with stable Graves' hyperthyroidism. Some clones in this sample may be carry-over from other donors' samples.

This clonotype was seen a few times. The chain has TRBV30 and TRBJ2-5, with a weak D call TRBD1 (6 bases). Trimming cost V 2 bases and J 1 base, with 11 bases left between them. The CDR3 is made up of 14 amino acids. Germline lookup yields CDR1 GTSNPN and CDR2 SVGIG (reference sequence). CDR3 residues: CAWSLGTSQETQYF. In DNA, the CDR3 is TGTGCCTGGAGTCTGGGGACATCCCAAGAGACCCAGTACTTC.

This clonotype was seen many times. The J gene is TRBJ1-1, the V gene TRBV11-2, with D unclear. From germline, CDR1 is SGHAT and CDR2 FQNNGV. CDR3 length: 13 residues. The V end was cut by 2 bases, the J end by 8 bases, with 12 bases between. The DNA of the CDR3 is TGTGCCAGCAGCTTACTTTATAGGGAGGAAGCTTTCTTT. Translating gives CASSLLYREEAFF.

The table lists this clonotype with many counts. The chain combines TRBV6-2 or TRBV6-3 with TRBJ2-7; 9 positions agree with TRBD2. V shed 6 bases and J 1 base; nucleotides not matched to a gene: 16. Germline V lookup: CDR1 MNHEY, CDR2 SVGEGT. CDR3 length equals 18 residues. The CDR3 DNA reads TGTGCCAGCAGCCCGAGCGTTAGCGGGAGACACCTGTCCTACGAGCAGTACTTC. Its protein product is CASSPSVSGRHLSYEQYF.

This clonotype was detected many times. V and J are TRBV7-2 and TRBJ2-2; either TRBD1 or TRBD2 may supply D (5 bases each). The V and J ends lost 5 bases and 0 bases respectively, with 13 bases between them. Germline CDR1 is SGHTA and CDR2 is FQGNSA. There are 16 residues in the CDR3. CDR3 sequence reads: CASSAPGPSNTGELFF. The CDR3 DNA is TGTGCCAGCAGCGCCCCGGGACCATCGAACACCGGGGAGCTGTTTTTT.